The following is a TCR beta chain sequence with its context. Antigen: not known. PCR primers comprised 60 Vbeta and 13 Jbeta primers. Profiled with immunoSEQ multiplex PCR; TCRdb holds only in-frame clones, not every one. The table records about 140,000 clones, 88% of them present only once. The data belong to a study of cytomegalovirus exposure and HLA in healthy donors. Broader study findings: Most of the TCR beta V segments (in an earlier analysis) were productive either about 87% or about 30% of the time. What was likely a sequencing artifact was a cluster of highly shared sequence variants. Analysis was carried out at a later point, and it linked a missense DCLRE1C variant to TCR beta V- and J-gene trimming.

Trimming cost V 3 bases and J 2 bases; bases outside gene matches: 12. This CDR3 region has 17 residues. Germline V gives CDR1 LNHDA, CDR2 SQIVND (reference sequence). The source material was PBMCs. The gene calls are TRBV19 and TRBJ2-5; TRBD1 matches at 7 bases. The sequence derives from a woman aged 40-49 years in good health and CMV-seronegative. The chain's CDR3 is CASSINSAGTVQETQYF. As DNA, the CDR3 is TGTGCCAGTAGTATCAATTCAGCTGGGACAGTACAAGAGACCCAGTACTTC.